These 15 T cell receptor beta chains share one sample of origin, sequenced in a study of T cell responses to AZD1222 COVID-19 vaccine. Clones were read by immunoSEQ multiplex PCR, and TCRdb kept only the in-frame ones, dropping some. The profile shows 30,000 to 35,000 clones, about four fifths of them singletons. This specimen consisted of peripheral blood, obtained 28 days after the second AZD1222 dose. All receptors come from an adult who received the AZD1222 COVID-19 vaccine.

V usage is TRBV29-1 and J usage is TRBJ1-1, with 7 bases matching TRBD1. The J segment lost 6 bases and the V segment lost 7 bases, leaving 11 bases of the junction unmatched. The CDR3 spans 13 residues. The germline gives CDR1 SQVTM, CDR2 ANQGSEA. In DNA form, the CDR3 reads TGCAGCGGTATGATACAGGGGAGGGCTGAAGCTTTCTTT. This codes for CSGMIQGRAEAFF.

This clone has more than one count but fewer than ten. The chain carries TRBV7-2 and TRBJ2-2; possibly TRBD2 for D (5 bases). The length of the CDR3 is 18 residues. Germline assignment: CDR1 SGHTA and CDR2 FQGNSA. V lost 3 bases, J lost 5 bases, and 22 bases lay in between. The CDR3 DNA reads TGTGCCAGCAGCTTTCCGTGGGCAGGAGGTTATGATACCGGGGAGCTGTTTTTT. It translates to CASSFPWAGGYDTGELFF.

The CDR3 region has the DNA TGTGCCAGCAGCTCCCAGCCCCGCCGGGACACTGAAGCTTTCTTT. Translated, it gives CASSSQPRRDTEAFF. This chain connects TRBV7-2 to TRBJ1-1; D gene uncertain. Deletions cut 4 bases from V and 3 bases from J, with 15 bases between. Per germline, CDR1 SGHTA and CDR2 FQGNSA. The CDR3 is made up of 15 amino acids.

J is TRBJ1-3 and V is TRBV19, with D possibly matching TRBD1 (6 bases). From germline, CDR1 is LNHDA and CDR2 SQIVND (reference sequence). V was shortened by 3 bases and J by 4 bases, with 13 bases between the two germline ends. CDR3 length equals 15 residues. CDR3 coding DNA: TGTGCCAGTAGTATGATCGGGACACTAGGAAACACCATATATTTT. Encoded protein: CASSMIGTLGNTIYF.

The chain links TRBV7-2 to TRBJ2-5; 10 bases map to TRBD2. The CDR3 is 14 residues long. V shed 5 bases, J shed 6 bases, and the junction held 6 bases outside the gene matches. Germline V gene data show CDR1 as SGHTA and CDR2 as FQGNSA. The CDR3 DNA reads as TGTGCCAGCAGCCCCGGTAGCGGGGGGCAGACCCAGTACTTC. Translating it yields CASSPGSGGQTQYF.

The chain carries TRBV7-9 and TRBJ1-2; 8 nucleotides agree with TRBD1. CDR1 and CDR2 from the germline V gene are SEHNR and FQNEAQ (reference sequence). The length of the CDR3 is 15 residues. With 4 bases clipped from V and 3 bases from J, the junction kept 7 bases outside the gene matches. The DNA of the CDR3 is TGTGCCAGCAGCTCAGGACAGGGTCGGGACTATGGCTACACCTTC. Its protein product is CASSSGQGRDYGYTF.

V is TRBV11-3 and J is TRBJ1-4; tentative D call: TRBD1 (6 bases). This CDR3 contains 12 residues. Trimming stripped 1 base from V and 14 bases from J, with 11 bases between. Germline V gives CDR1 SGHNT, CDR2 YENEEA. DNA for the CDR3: TGTGCCAGCAGCTTAGCCCCAGGGGACCTGTTTTTT. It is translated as CASSLAPGDLFF.

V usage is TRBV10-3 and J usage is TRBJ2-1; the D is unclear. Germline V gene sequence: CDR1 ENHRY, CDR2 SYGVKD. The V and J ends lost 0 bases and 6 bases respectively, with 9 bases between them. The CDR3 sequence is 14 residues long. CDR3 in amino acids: CAISESLASNEQFF. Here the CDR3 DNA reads TGTGCCATCAGTGAGTCATTGGCCTCCAATGAGCAGTTCTTC.

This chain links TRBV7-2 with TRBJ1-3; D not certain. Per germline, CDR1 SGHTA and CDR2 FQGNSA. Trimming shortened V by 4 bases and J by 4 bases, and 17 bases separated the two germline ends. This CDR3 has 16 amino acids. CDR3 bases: TGTGCCAGCAGCTCTAGGACGAGAGGGTCAGGAAACACCATATATTTT. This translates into CASSSRTRGSGNTIYF.

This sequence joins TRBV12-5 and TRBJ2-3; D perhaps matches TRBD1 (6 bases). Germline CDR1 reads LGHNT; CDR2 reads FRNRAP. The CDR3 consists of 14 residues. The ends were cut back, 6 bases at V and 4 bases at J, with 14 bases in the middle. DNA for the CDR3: TGTGCTAGTGGCCAGGGGATTTTCCCAGATACGCAGTATTTT. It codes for CASGQGIFPDTQYF.

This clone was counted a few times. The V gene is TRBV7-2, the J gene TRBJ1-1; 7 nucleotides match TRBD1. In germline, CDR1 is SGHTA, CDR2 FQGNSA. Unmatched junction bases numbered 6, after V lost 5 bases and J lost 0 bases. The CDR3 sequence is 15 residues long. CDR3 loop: CASSLTGALNTEAFF. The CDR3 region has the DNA TGTGCCAGCAGCCTTACAGGGGCCCTGAACACTGAAGCTTTCTTT.

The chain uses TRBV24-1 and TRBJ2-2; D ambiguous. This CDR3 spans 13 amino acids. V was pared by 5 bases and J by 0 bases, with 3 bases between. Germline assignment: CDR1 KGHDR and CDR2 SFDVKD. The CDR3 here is CATSGPNTGELFF. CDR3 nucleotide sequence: TGTGCCACCAGTGGACCGAACACCGGGGAGCTGTTTTTT.

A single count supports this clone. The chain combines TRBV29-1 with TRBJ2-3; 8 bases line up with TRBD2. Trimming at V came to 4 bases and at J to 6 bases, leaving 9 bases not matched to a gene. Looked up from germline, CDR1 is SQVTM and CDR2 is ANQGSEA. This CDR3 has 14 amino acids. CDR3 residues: CSVGSASGWDTQYF. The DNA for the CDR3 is TGCAGCGTTGGTTCCGCTAGCGGGTGGGATACGCAGTATTTT.

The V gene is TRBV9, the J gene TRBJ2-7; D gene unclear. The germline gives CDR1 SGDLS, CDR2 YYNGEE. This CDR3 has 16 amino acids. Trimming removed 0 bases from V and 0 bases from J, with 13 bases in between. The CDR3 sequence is CASSVGRKPSSYEQYV. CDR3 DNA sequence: TGTGCCAGCAGCGTAGGTCGGAAACCAAGCTCCTACGAGCAGTACGTC.

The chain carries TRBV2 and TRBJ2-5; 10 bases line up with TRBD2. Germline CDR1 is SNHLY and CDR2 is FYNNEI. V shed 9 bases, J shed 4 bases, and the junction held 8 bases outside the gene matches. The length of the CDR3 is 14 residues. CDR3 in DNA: TGTGCCAGGGGGTTAGCGGGGGGCTCAGAGACCCAGTACTTC. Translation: CARGLAGGSETQYF.